The clone carrying this T cell receptor (beta chain) has only a few counts. Its antigen is unidentified. This sample stems from a study of T cell responses to AZD1222 COVID-19 vaccine. General observations from the study: Most donors were white British and more were female, and clonal diversity was possibly underestimated. A rise in Spike-specific TCR breadth and depth followed two AZD1222 doses. Spike-wide coverage was observed for vaccine-associated CD4 TCRs, with dominant responses at 160-218 and 743-854. There were repertoire samples only from the period after the peak T cell response.

V lost 0 bases, J lost 2 bases, and 8 bases lay in between. The length of the CDR3 is 14 residues. Germline CDR1 is SGHRS and CDR2 is YFSETQ. Method: immunoSEQ multiplex PCR; TCRdb's copy keeps in-frame clones and lacks some. The table shows about 150,000 clones, with more than 80% occurring only once. Source: peripheral blood, taken 28 days after the second dose of the MenACWY control vaccine. This clonotype was sampled from an adult who received the MenACWY meningococcal vaccine as a control. J is TRBJ1-2 and V is TRBV5-1; D is ambiguous. For the CDR3, the DNA is TGCGCCAGCAGCTTGGTCTCCGGGAACTATGGCTACACCTTC. Protein sequence: CASSLVSGNYGYTF.